A selection of T cell receptor beta chains follows, all from one sample in a study of T cells after yellow fever vaccination. TCRdb passed the 5' RACE reads through MiXCR, listing each CDR3 protein once. The sample records 350,000 to 450,000 distinct CDR3 sequences, approximately 6% being singletons. The sequenced sample was PBMCs, obtained 5 days after the yellow fever booster vaccination. Receptor source: a man aged 25 to 45 who received the YFV17D yellow fever vaccine. Both conserved end residues are part of each CDR3. A D gene is named only where the DNA matches it firmly. Part of the rows lack a size; the others show once, few, many or a class for expanded clones.

few	TRBD1	TRBV6-2/TRBV6-3	TRBJ2-7	CASSRDRPSYEQYF	TGTGCCAGCAGCCGGGACAGACCCTCCTACGAGCAGTACTTC
NA	TRBD2	TRBV20-1	TRBJ2-7	CCARVGLAGGSYEQYF	TGCTGTGCTAGAGTCGGACTAGCGGGAGGCTCCTACGAGCAGTACTTC
NA	NA	TRBV12-5	TRBJ2-5	CASGFNSRETQYF	TGTGCTAGTGGTTTCAATTCAAGGGAGACCCAGTACTTC
few	NA	TRBV20-1	TRBJ2-7	CSARDPTLNEQYF	TGCAGTGCTAGAGACCCAACCCTGAACGAGCAGTACTTC
NA	NA	TRBV29-1	TRBJ2-7	CSVAGQSYEQYF	TGCAGCGTTGCCGGGCAGTCCTACGAGCAGTACTTC
NA	NA	TRBV9	TRBJ1-1	CASSVKEATEAFF	TGTGCCAGCAGCGTAAAGGAGGCCACTGAAGCTTTCTTT
NA	NA	TRBV30	TRBJ2-7	CAWSRGPGASYEQYF	TGTGCCTGGAGTAGGGGCCCGGGAGCCTCCTACGAGCAGTACTTC
many	NA	TRBV5-6	TRBJ2-7	CASSPPGWNEQYF	TGTGCCAGCAGCCCCCCCGGTTGGAACGAGCAGTACTTC
few	NA	TRBV29-1	TRBJ2-3	CSVERLVIGTQYF	TGCAGCGTTGAGCGTCTCGTGATCGGTACGCAGTATTTT
few	TRBD1	TRBV7-9	TRBJ2-4	CASSLGGLGQGAKNIQYF	TGTGCCAGCAGCTTAGGTGGTCTGGGACAGGGAGCCAAAAACATTCAGTACTTC
many	NA	TRBV5-1	TRBJ2-1	CASSLDPGYNEQFF	TGCGCCAGCAGCTTGGATCCCGGGTACAATGAGCAGTTCTTC
many	NA	TRBV11-1	TRBJ2-7	CASSLGAPLLGIAYEQYF	TGTGCCAGCAGCCTCGGGGCTCCCTTACTAGGTATCGCCTACGAGCAGTACTTC
many	TRBD2	TRBV11-1	TRBJ2-6	CASSLPSGRAYGANVLTF	TGTGCCAGCAGCTTACCTAGCGGGAGGGCCTATGGGGCCAACGTCCTGACTTTC
NA	NA	TRBV12-3/TRBV12-4	TRBJ1-2	CASSLGEIYGYTF	TGTGCCAGCAGTTTAGGGGAGATCTATGGCTACACCTTC
many	NA	TRBV6-5	TRBJ1-2	CASSYSRSEGRISGYTF	TGTGCCAGCAGTTACTCCAGGTCGGAAGGGAGGATTAGTGGCTACACCTTC
many	NA	TRBV7-2	TRBJ2-7	CASSSLVGLLSSYEQYF	TGTGCCAGCAGCTCGCTTGTCGGCCTCCTAAGCTCCTACGAGCAGTACTTC
few	NA	TRBV20-1	TRBJ2-1	CSARDPGRANEQFF	TGCAGTGCTAGAGATCCCGGTAGAGCGAATGAGCAGTTCTTC
NA	TRBD1	TRBV7-2	TRBJ2-7	CASSYPGGVSSYEQYF	TGTGCCAGCAGCTATCCAGGGGGCGTCAGCTCCTACGAGCAGTACTTC
NA	TRBD2	TRBV20-1	TRBJ2-3	CSASRLAGDTQYF	TGCAGTGCTAGCAGGCTAGCGGGAGATACGCAGTATTTT
few	NA	TRBV19	TRBJ2-2	CASSMRRRNTGELFF	TGTGCCAGTAGTATGAGACGGCGGAACACCGGGGAGCTGTTTTTT
NA	NA	TRBV11-2	TRBJ2-7	CASSPTLAQYF	TGTGCCAGCAGCCCGACCCTGGCCCAGTACTTC
many	NA	TRBV6-1	TRBJ1-1	CASSEALGQNTEAFF	TGTGCCAGCAGTGAAGCGCTCGGACAGAACACTGAAGCTTTCTTT
few	TRBD2	TRBV15	TRBJ2-1	CATSRDQRGRSYNEQFF	TGTGCCACCAGCAGAGATCAGCGGGGGCGCTCCTACAATGAGCAGTTCTTC
NA	NA	TRBV20-1	TRBJ1-4	CSARSPVSEKLFF	TGCAGTGCTAGGTCCCCTGTCTCGGAAAAACTGTTTTTT
many	NA	TRBV7-7	TRBJ2-5	CASSLFSSVGETQYF	TGTGCTAGCAGCTTATTTTCTAGCGTGGGAGAGACCCAGTACTTC
few	TRBD2	TRBV12-3/TRBV12-4	TRBJ2-1	CASTESGRSSYNEQFF	TGTGCCAGCACCGAAAGCGGGAGGAGCTCCTACAATGAGCAGTTCTTC
once	NA	TRBV20-1	TRBJ2-5	CSARAHSRETQYF	TGCAGTGCTAGAGCACACAGTCGAGAGACCCAGTACTTC
NA	TRBD2	TRBV20-1	TRBJ2-3	CSARVAGGVNTQYF	TGCAGTGCTAGGGTAGCGGGAGGGGTAAATACGCAGTATTTT
few	NA	TRBV5-6	TRBJ2-7	CASSLEGHSSYEQYF	TGTGCCAGCAGCTTGGAGGGACATAGCTCCTACGAGCAGTACTTC
NA	TRBD2	TRBV4-3	TRBJ2-2	CASSQGESGSGELFF	TGCGCCAGCAGCCAAGGGGAAAGCGGGAGCGGGGAGCTGTTTTTT